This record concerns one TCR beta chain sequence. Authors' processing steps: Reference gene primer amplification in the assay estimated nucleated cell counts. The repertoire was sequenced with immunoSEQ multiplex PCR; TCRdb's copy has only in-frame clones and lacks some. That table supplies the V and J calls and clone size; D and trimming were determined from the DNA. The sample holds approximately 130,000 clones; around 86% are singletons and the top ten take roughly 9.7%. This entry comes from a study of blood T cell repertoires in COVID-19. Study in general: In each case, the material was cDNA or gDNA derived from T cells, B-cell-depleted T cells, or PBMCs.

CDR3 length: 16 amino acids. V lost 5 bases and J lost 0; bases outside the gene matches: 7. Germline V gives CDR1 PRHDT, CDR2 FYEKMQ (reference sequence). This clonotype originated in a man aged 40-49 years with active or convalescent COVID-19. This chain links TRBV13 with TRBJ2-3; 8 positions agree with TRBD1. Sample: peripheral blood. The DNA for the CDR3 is TGTGCCAGCAGCAGGAACCAGGGGGCGAGCACAGATACGCAGTATTTT. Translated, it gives CASSRNQGASTDTQYF.